This record covers a single T cell receptor (beta chain). The same CDR3 is also encoded by other DNA sequences in this sample. This sample was taken from a study of blood T cell repertoires in COVID-19. Study-wide background: The analysed material was cDNA or gDNA that came from T cells, B-cell-depleted T cells, or PBMCs.

Unmatched junction bases numbered 4, after V lost 4 bases and J lost 0 bases. CDR3 length equals 17 residues. CDR1 is LGHDT, CDR2 YNNKEL, per germline (reference sequence). Per the study methods: Estimated nucleated cell counts came from reference gene primer amplification. The method was immunoSEQ multiplex PCR; TCRdb's version includes in-frame clones alone and lacks a portion of them. The V and J calls and clone size come from that table; D and trimming were worked out from the DNA. The top ten clones hold 3% of a sample with around 240,000 clones, 86% of them seen once. This receptor was obtained from a woman aged 30 to 39 who had recovered from COVID-19. The sample consisted of peripheral blood. The rearrangement uses TRBV3-1 (or the pseudogene TRBV3-2) and TRBJ2-3, with TRBD2 identical over 13 bases. CDR3 nucleotide sequence: TGTGCCAGCAGCCGGACTAGCGGGGGAGCTAGCACAGATACGCAGTATTTT. Encoded protein: CASSRTSGGASTDTQYF.